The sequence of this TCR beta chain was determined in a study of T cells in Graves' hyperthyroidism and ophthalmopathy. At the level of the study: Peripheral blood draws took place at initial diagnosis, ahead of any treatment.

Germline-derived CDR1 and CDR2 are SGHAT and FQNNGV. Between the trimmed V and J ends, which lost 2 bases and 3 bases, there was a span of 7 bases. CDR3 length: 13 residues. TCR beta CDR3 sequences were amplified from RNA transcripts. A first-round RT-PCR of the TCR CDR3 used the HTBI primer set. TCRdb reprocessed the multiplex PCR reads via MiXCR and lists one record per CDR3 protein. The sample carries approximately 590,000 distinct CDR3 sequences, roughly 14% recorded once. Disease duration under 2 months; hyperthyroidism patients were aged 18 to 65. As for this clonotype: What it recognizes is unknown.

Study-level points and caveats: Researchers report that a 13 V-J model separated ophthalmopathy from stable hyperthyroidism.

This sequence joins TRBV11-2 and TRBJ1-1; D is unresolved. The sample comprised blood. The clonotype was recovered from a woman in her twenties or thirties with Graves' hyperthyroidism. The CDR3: CASSLFFYTEAFF. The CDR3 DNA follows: TGTGCCAGCAGCTTATTCTTCTACACTGAAGCTTTCTTT.